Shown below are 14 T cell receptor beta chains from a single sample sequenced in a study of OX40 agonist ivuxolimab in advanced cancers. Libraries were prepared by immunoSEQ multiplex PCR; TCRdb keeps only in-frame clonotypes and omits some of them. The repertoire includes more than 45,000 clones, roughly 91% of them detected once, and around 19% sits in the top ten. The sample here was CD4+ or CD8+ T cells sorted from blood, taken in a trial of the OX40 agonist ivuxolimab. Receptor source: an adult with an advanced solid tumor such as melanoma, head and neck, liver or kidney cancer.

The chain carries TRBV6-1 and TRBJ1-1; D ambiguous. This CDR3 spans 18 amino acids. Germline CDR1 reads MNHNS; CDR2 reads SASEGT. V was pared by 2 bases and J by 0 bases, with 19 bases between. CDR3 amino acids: CASSESPMGTAMNTEAFF. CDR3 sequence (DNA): TGTGCCAGCAGTGAATCCCCAATGGGCACGGCCATGAACACTGAAGCTTTCTTT.

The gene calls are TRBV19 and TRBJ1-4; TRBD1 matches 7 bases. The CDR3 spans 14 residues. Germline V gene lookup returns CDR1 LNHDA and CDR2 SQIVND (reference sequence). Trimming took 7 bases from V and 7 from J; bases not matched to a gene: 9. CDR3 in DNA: TGTGCCAGTACCCCAGGGGGGGTGGCTGAAAAACTGTTTTTT. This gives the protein CASTPGGVAEKLFF.

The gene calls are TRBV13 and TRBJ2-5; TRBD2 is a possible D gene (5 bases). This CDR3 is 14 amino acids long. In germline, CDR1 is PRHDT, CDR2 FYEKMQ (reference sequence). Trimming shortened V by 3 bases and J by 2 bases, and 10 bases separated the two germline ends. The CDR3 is CASSFSQRQETQYF. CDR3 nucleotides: TGTGCCAGCAGCTTTTCCCAGCGGCAAGAGACCCAGTACTTC.

The CDR3 bases are TGTGCCAGCAGCGTCGTGGCGGGTGGGGGGAGCACTGAAGCTTTCTTT. Its translation: CASSVVAGGGSTEAFF. The J gene is TRBJ1-1, the V gene TRBV9; possible D gene TRBD1, 5 bases. Trimming removed 2 bases from V and 4 bases from J, with 18 bases in between. The CDR3 runs 16 residues. Germline CDR1 and CDR2: SGDLS and YYNGEE. The full variable domain, its missing parts supplied by reference TRBV9 and TRBJ1-1, is DSGVTQTPKHLITATGQRVTLRCSPRSGDLSVYWYQQSLDQGLQFLIQYYNGEERAKGNILERFSAQQFPDLHSELNLSSLELGDSALYFCASSVVAGGGSTEAFFGQGTRLTVV.

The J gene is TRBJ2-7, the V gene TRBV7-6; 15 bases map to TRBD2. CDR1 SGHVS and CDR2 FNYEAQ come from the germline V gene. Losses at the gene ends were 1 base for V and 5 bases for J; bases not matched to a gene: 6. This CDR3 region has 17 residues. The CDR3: CASSLDPGLAGGHEQYF. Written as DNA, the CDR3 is TGTGCCAGCAGCTTAGACCCGGGACTAGCGGGAGGTCACGAGCAGTACTTC. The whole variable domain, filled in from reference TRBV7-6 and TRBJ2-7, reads GAGVSQSPRYKVTKRGQDVALRCDPISGHVSLYWYRQALGQGPEFLTYFNYEAQQDKSGLPNDRFSAERPEGSISTLTIQRTEQRDSAMYRCASSLDPGLAGGHEQYFGPGTRLTVT.

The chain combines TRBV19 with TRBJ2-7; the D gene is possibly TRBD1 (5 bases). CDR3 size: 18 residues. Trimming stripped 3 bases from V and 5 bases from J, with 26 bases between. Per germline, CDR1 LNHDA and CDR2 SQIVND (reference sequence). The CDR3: CASSIIIVGREGIDEQYF. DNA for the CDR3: TGTGCCAGTAGTATTATCATCGTCGGCAGGGAAGGTATCGACGAGCAGTACTTC.

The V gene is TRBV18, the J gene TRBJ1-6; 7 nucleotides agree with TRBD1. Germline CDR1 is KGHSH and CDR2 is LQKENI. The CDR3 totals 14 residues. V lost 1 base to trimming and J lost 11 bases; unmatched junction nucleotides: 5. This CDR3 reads CASSPQGALTPLHF. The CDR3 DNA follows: TGTGCCAGCTCACCACAGGGGGCGCTTACACCCCTCCACTTT.

The DNA of the CDR3 is TGTGCCAGCAGCCTGTTTCCGGATGAGCAGTTCTTC. Amino acids: CASSLFPDEQFF. The chain recombines TRBV7-9 with TRBJ2-1; D is unclear. Germline V gene data show CDR1 as SEHNR and CDR2 as FQNEAQ (reference sequence). V was pared by 5 bases and J by 8 bases, with 10 bases between. The CDR3 has 12 residues.

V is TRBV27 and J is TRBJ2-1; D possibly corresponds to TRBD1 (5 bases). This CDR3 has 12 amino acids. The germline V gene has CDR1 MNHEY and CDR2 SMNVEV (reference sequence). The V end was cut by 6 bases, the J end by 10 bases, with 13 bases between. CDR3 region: CASRGPLWEQFF. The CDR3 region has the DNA TGTGCCAGCAGGGGGCCCCTGTGGGAGCAGTTCTTC.

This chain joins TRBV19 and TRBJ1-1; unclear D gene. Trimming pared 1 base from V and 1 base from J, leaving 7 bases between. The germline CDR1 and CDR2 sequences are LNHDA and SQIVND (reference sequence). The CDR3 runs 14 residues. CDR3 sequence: CASSIGMGNTEAFF. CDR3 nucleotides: TGTGCCAGTAGTATAGGGATGGGGAACACTGAAGCTTTCTTT. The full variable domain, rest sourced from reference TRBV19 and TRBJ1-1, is DGGITQSPKYLFRKEGQNVTLSCEQNLNHDAMYWYRQDPGQGLRLIYYSQIVNDFQKGDIAEGYSVSREKKESFPLTVTSAQKNPTAFYLCASSIGMGNTEAFFGQGTRLTVV.

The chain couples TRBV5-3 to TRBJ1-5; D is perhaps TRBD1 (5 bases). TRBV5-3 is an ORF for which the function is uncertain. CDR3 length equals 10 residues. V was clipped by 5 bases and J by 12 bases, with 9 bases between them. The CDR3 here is CARRGDLQHF. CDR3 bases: TGTGCCAGAAGAGGGGACCTCCAGCATTTT.

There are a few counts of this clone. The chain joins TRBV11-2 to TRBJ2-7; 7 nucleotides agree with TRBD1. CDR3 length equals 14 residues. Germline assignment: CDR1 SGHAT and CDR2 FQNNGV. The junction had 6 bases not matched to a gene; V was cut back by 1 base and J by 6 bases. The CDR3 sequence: CASSLAGTGVEQYF. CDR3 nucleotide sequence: TGTGCCAGCAGCTTAGCGGGCACAGGGGTCGAGCAGTACTTC.

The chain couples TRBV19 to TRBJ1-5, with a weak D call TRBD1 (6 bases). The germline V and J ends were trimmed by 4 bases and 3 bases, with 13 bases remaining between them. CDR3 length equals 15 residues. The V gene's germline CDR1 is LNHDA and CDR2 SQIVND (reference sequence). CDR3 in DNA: TGTGCCAGTAGTACTTTCACAGGGTCCAATCAGCCCCAGCATTTT. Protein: CASSTFTGSNQPQHF.

The CDR3 sequence is CASSQSSYNSPLHF. For the CDR3, the DNA is TGTGCCAGCTCACAGAGCTCCTATAATTCACCCCTCCACTTT. The chain combines TRBV18 with TRBJ1-6; the D is unclear. Germline V gene sequence: CDR1 KGHSH, CDR2 LQKENI. The ends were cut back, 4 bases at V and 0 bases at J, with 4 bases in the middle. The CDR3 covers 14 residues.